The T cell receptor beta chain under discussion was sequenced for a study of beta chain features in type 1 diabetes. This clone was detected only a few times. The CDR3 is 14 residues long. CDR1 is MNHNY, CDR2 SVGAGI, per germline (reference sequence). The germline V and J ends were trimmed by 6 bases and 7 bases, with 16 bases remaining between them. The investigators reverse transcribed all of the isolated RNA, so they sequenced expressed TCRB transcripts. Measured with immunoSEQ multiplex PCR; TCRdb has only the in-frame clones, and not every one. The repertoire holds hundreds of thousands of clones, with 15% to 18% as singletons.

This chain links TRBV6-6 with TRBJ2-1, with D possibly being TRBD2 (6 bases). This receptor was taken from a young man in good health. The sequenced material came from naive CD4+ T cells from blood. CDR3 sequence: CASSISVAGNEQFF. In DNA form, the CDR3 reads TGTGCCAGCAGCATCAGCGTGGCGGGGAATGAGCAGTTCTTC.